The T cell receptor (beta chain) under discussion was sequenced for a study of OX40 agonist ivuxolimab in advanced cancers. Study as a whole: Ivuxolimab is an agonistic anti-OX40 (CD134) antibody, and patients were treated with it. Partial responses were achieved by three patients: one hepatocellular carcinoma, two cutaneous melanoma. The group had a mean age of around 60 years, ranged from about 20 to 79, and was less than 85% male. Eligibility admitted prior anti-PD-1, anti-PD-L1 or anti-CTLA-4 therapy; around 42% had some.

This CDR3 has 14 amino acids. The V and J ends lost 2 bases and 9 bases respectively, with 13 bases between them. Germline CDR1 reads KGHSH; CDR2 reads LQKENI. Using immunoSEQ multiplex PCR, the repertoire was profiled, and TCRdb retains in-frame clones only, with some absent. The sample lists 60,000 to 80,000 clones, 85% to 90% occurring once. This TCR was recovered from an adult with an advanced solid tumor such as melanoma, head and neck, liver or kidney cancer. The sequencing here drew on CD4+ or CD8+ T cells sorted from blood, taken in a trial of the OX40 agonist ivuxolimab. V and J are TRBV18 and TRBJ2-2; weak D call: TRBD2 (5 bases). In DNA form, the CDR3 reads TGTGCCAGCTCACCATCCGACGGGAACCGGGAGCTGTTTTTT. This codes for CASSPSDGNRELFF. Full variable domain (remainder filled in from reference TRBV18 and TRBJ2-2): NAGVMQNPRHLVRRRGQEARLRCSPMKGHSHVYWYRQLPEEGLKFMVYLQKENIIDESGMPKERFSAEFPKEGPSILRIQQVVRGDSAAYFCASSPSDGNRELFFGEGSRLTVL.